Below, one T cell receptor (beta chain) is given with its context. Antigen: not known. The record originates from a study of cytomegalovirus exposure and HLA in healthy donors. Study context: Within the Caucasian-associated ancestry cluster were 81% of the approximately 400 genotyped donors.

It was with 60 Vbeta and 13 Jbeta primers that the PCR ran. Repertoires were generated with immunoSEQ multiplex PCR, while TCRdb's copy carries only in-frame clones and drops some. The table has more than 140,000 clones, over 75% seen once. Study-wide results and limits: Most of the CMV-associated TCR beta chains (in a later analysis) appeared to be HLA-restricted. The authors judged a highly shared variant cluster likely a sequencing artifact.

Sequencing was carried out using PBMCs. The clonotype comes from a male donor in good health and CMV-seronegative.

DNA of the CDR3: TGTGCCAGCAGCCCTCGCCCATCGACAGGGCTCTCCTACGAGCAGTACTTC. It translates to CASSPRPSTGLSYEQYF. This rearrangement joins TRBV9 to TRBJ2-5; 7 bases are shared with TRBD1. The last part of the DNA fits TRBJ2-7 better; the J call may be wrong. The CDR3 has 17 amino acids. Germline V CDR1 and CDR2: SGDLS, YYNGEE.